A selection of T cell receptor beta chains follows, all from one sample in a study of Tregs in tolerant kidney transplant recipients. Sequencing was performed with immunoSEQ multiplex PCR; in TCRdb, only in-frame clones are kept and a portion is missing. Of under 100,000 clones detected, about 92% appear once; the ten largest clones hold roughly 5%. Source material: CD8+ T cells from blood. The origin of the receptors is a human donor in good health. Each CDR3 is given with its conserved first and last residue. The D gene is left open where the match is weak. Clone size is shown for a subset of rows, as once, few, many or a class of expanded clone.

D: TRBD2; J: TRBJ2-7; size: few; V: TRBV30; CDR3: CAWSSGTSGRQYF; DNA: TGTGCCTGGAGTTCCGGGACTAGCGGGAGACAGTACTTC
D: NA; J: TRBJ2-1; size: NA; V: TRBV18; CDR3: CASSPLKTASYNEQFF; DNA: TGTGCCAGCTCACCACTTAAAACAGCCTCCTACAATGAGCAGTTCTTC
D: TRBD2; J: TRBJ2-7; size: NA; V: TRBV6-1; CDR3: CASSMTSVPEYEQYF; DNA: TGTGCCAGCAGCATGACTAGCGTTCCCGAGTACGAGCAGTACTTC
D: TRBD1; J: TRBJ2-3; size: NA; V: TRBV9; CDR3: CASSAKTGSGTDTQYF; DNA: TGTGCCAGCAGCGCCAAGACAGGGTCGGGGACGGATACGCAGTATTTT
D: NA; J: TRBJ2-7; size: NA; V: TRBV7-9; CDR3: CASSPPHRGRNEQYF; DNA: TGTGCCAGCAGCCCCCCACATAGGGGTCGAAACGAGCAGTACTTC
D: TRBD1; J: TRBJ2-3; size: NA; V: TRBV11-2; CDR3: CASSFRGTGRLGDTQYF; DNA: TGTGCCAGCAGCTTTAGGGGGACAGGGCGTCTGGGAGATACGCAGTATTTT
D: TRBD2; J: TRBJ2-7; size: NA; V: TRBV18; CDR3: CASSPYYPYTLPMTSGSYEQYF; DNA: TGTGCCAGCTCACCATACTACCCATACACCTTGCCGATGACTAGCGGGAGCTACGAGCAGTACTTC
D: NA; J: TRBJ2-2; size: NA; V: TRBV27; CDR3: CASSFWGHGELFF; DNA: TGTGCCAGCAGTTTTTGGGGTCACGGGGAGCTGTTTTTT
D: NA; J: TRBJ1-2; size: NA; V: TRBV7-3; CDR3: CASSGARNYGYTF; DNA: TGTGCCAGCAGCGGCGCTAGGAACTATGGCTACACCTTC
D: NA; J: TRBJ1-1; size: NA; V: TRBV6-1; CDR3: CASSESAAYAEAFF; DNA: TGTGCCAGCAGTGAATCGGCCGCATACGCTGAAGCTTTCTTT
D: NA; J: TRBJ1-3; size: NA; V: TRBV6-5; CDR3: CASTTGVSGNTIYF; DNA: TGTGCCAGCACCACGGGGGTATCTGGAAACACCATATATTTT
D: NA; J: TRBJ1-1; size: NA; V: TRBV5-4; CDR3: CASTGWQGSTEAFF; DNA: TGTGCCAGCACCGGGTGGCAGGGGAGCACTGAAGCTTTCTTT
D: TRBD2; J: TRBJ2-5; size: NA; V: TRBV7-6; CDR3: CASSSGLAEPQETQYF; DNA: TGTGCCAGCAGCTCCGGACTAGCGGAACCGCAAGAGACCCAGTACTTC
D: NA; J: TRBJ2-7; size: NA; V: TRBV30; CDR3: CAWSVQNYEQYF; DNA: TGTGCCTGGAGTGTACAGAACTACGAGCAGTACTTC
D: NA; J: TRBJ2-5; size: NA; V: TRBV7-9; CDR3: CASSFNRQNSMYQETQYF; DNA: TGTGCCAGCAGCTTTAACCGTCAGAATTCAATGTACCAAGAGACCCAGTACTTC
D: NA; J: TRBJ2-2; size: NA; V: TRBV4-1; CDR3: CASSHGTEGPGELFF; DNA: TGCGCCAGCAGCCACGGAACAGAAGGACCCGGGGAGCTGTTTTTT
D: TRBD1; J: TRBJ2-3; size: NA; V: TRBV9; CDR3: CASSVDYRGFTDTQYF; DNA: TGTGCCAGCAGCGTAGATTACAGGGGGTTCACAGATACGCAGTATTTT
D: NA; J: TRBJ1-2; size: once; V: TRBV27; CDR3: CASSFVRAGYGYTF; DNA: TGTGCCAGCAGTTTTGTAAGGGCGGGCTATGGCTACACCTTC
D: NA; J: TRBJ1-2; size: NA; V: TRBV9; CDR3: CASSGSGYTF; DNA: TGTGCCAGCAGCGGAAGTGGCTACACCTTC
D: TRBD1; J: TRBJ1-5; size: NA; V: TRBV27; CDR3: CASSSTRDRGFNQPQHF; DNA: TGTGCCAGCAGTTCAACCCGGGACAGGGGGTTCAATCAGCCCCAGCATTTT
D: NA; J: TRBJ1-5; size: NA; V: TRBV6-6; CDR3: CASSYSQGENQPQHF; DNA: TGTGCCAGCAGTTACTCACAGGGAGAGAATCAGCCCCAGCATTTT
D: TRBD1; J: TRBJ1-1; size: NA; V: TRBV15; CDR3: CATSIAGGMNTEAFF; DNA: TGTGCCACCAGCATAGCAGGGGGAATGAACACTGAAGCTTTCTTT
D: NA; J: TRBJ2-5; size: NA; V: TRBV25-1; CDR3: CASSDWETQYF; DNA: TGTGCCAGCAGTGACTGGGAGACCCAGTACTTC
D: NA; J: TRBJ2-2; size: NA; V: TRBV27; CDR3: CASTPSGELFF; DNA: TGTGCCAGCACCCCGTCTGGGGAGCTGTTTTTT
D: NA; J: TRBJ2-3; size: NA; V: TRBV5-1; CDR3: CASFKEGGTDTQYF; DNA: TGCGCCAGCTTTAAAGAGGGGGGCACAGATACGCAGTATTTT
D: NA; J: TRBJ2-7; size: NA; V: TRBV11-2; CDR3: CASSWGDGSYEQYF; DNA: TGTGCCAGCAGCTGGGGGGATGGATCCTACGAGCAGTACTTC
D: NA; J: TRBJ1-1; size: NA; V: TRBV6-5; CDR3: CASSYRQTNTEAFF; DNA: TGTGCCAGCAGTTACCGCCAGACTAACACTGAAGCTTTCTTT
D: NA; J: TRBJ2-3; size: NA; V: TRBV14; CDR3: CASSQDLRADTQYF; DNA: TGTGCCAGCAGCCAAGATCTCAGGGCAGATACGCAGTATTTT
D: TRBD1; J: TRBJ1-1; size: NA; V: TRBV29-1; CDR3: CSAGQDGTEAFF; DNA: TGCAGCGCCGGACAGGACGGCACTGAAGCTTTCTTT
D: NA; J: TRBJ1-2; size: NA; V: TRBV16; CDR3: CASSPSTGFGYTF; DNA: TGTGCCAGCAGCCCCTCGACAGGATTCGGCTACACCTTC
D: NA; J: TRBJ2-1; size: NA; V: TRBV29-1; CDR3: CSVEGLAADYNEQFF; DNA: TGCAGCGTGGAAGGATTAGCGGCGGATTACAATGAGCAGTTCTTC
D: TRBD1; J: TRBJ1-2; size: NA; V: TRBV7-9; CDR3: CASSFTGGDLSGYTF; DNA: TGTGCCAGCAGCTTTACAGGGGGGGACCTCTCTGGCTACACCTTC
D: NA; J: TRBJ1-1; size: NA; V: TRBV7-7; CDR3: CASSPALGLNTEAFF; DNA: TGTGCTAGCAGCCCCGCCCTTGGTTTGAACACTGAAGCTTTCTTT
D: NA; J: TRBJ2-5; size: NA; V: TRBV6-5; CDR3: CASSYSKRQETQYF; DNA: TGTGCCAGCAGTTACTCGAAGAGACAAGAGACCCAGTACTTC
D: TRBD1; J: TRBJ1-3; size: NA; V: TRBV7-6; CDR3: CASSSSPGTGINTIYF; DNA: TGTGCCAGCAGCTCGAGCCCCGGGACAGGGATAAACACCATATATTTT
D: NA; J: TRBJ2-7; size: NA; V: TRBV30; CDR3: CAWSVLNYEQYF; DNA: TGTGCCTGGAGTGTACTCAACTACGAGCAGTACTTC
D: NA; J: TRBJ1-1; size: NA; V: TRBV6-1; CDR3: CASSEEGGGATEAFF; DNA: TGTGCCAGCAGTGAAGAGGGGGGAGGGGCCACTGAAGCTTTCTTT
D: NA; J: TRBJ1-1; size: NA; V: TRBV5-1; CDR3: CASSLTAGAPYNTEAFF; DNA: TGCGCCAGCAGCTTAACTGCAGGGGCCCCCTACAACACTGAAGCTTTCTTT
D: NA; J: TRBJ2-3; size: NA; V: TRBV5-6; CDR3: CASSLALQGSTDTQYF; DNA: TGTGCCAGCAGCTTGGCACTACAGGGCAGCACAGATACGCAGTATTTT
D: NA; J: TRBJ2-5; size: NA; V: TRBV5-1; CDR3: CASSLDGGETQYF; DNA: TGCGCCAGCAGCTTGGACGGGGGTGAGACCCAGTACTTC
D: NA; J: TRBJ2-2; size: NA; V: TRBV11-1; CDR3: CASSLGKGRAYTGELFF; DNA: TGTGCCAGCAGCTTAGGCAAGGGGCGGGCTTACACCGGGGAGCTGTTTTTT
D: NA; J: TRBJ1-2; size: once; V: TRBV27; CDR3: CASSLSRSGSRGGYTF; DNA: TGTGCCAGCAGTTTATCACGGTCGGGGTCGCGCGGAGGCTACACCTTC
D: NA; J: TRBJ2-5; size: NA; V: TRBV11-2; CDR3: CAYLVGGEMGQETQYF; DNA: TGTGCCTACTTAGTAGGAGGGGAGATGGGCCAAGAGACCCAGTACTTC
D: TRBD2; J: TRBJ2-7; size: NA; V: TRBV2; CDR3: CASSEPGLAGVYEQYF; DNA: TGTGCCAGCAGTGAGCCGGGACTAGCGGGGGTCTACGAGCAGTACTTC
D: NA; J: TRBJ2-1; size: NA; V: TRBV18; CDR3: CASSPSEGGPYNEQFF; DNA: TGTGCCAGCTCACCCTCCGAGGGGGGGCCTTACAATGAGCAGTTCTTC
D: TRBD2; J: TRBJ2-7; size: NA; V: TRBV30; CDR3: CAWNWGGAYEQYF; DNA: TGTGCCTGGAACTGGGGGGGGGCCTACGAGCAGTACTTC
D: NA; J: TRBJ2-7; size: NA; V: TRBV7-2; CDR3: CASSLAFQDSSYEQYF; DNA: TGTGCCAGCAGCTTAGCGTTCCAGGACAGCTCCTACGAGCAGTACTTC
D: TRBD2; J: TRBJ2-3; size: NA; V: TRBV19; CDR3: CASSISALTSGRSSAFTDTQYF; DNA: TGTGCCAGTAGTATATCTGCTCTGACTAGCGGGAGATCATCCGCATTCACAGATACGCAGTATTTT
D: NA; J: TRBJ2-5; size: NA; V: TRBV5-1; CDR3: CASSLVGSSRTQYF; DNA: TGCGCCAGCAGCTTGGTAGGCAGTTCAAGGACCCAGTACTTC
D: NA; J: TRBJ2-7; size: NA; V: TRBV5-4; CDR3: CASSRVRGMSSYEQYF; DNA: TGTGCCAGCAGCCGAGTTAGGGGTATGTCCTCCTACGAGCAGTACTTC
D: NA; J: TRBJ2-4; size: NA; V: TRBV21-1; CDR3: CASSKALRETGVHIQYF; DNA: TGTGCCAGCAGCAAAGCGCTTCGGGAGACAGGGGTACACATTCAGTACTTC
D: NA; J: TRBJ1-4; size: many; V: TRBV5-6; CDR3: CASSSSPGVRNEKLFF; DNA: TGTGCCAGCAGCAGTTCCCCAGGGGTTAGAAACGAAAAACTGTTTTTT
D: TRBD2; J: TRBJ2-7; size: few; V: TRBV6-5; CDR3: CASSYTSGGAYEQYF; DNA: TGTGCCAGCAGTTACACTAGCGGGGGCGCCTACGAGCAGTACTTC
D: NA; J: TRBJ2-2; size: few; V: TRBV29-1; CDR3: CSVELDPGTGELFF; DNA: TGCAGCGTTGAACTGGATCCAGGGACCGGGGAGCTGTTTTTT